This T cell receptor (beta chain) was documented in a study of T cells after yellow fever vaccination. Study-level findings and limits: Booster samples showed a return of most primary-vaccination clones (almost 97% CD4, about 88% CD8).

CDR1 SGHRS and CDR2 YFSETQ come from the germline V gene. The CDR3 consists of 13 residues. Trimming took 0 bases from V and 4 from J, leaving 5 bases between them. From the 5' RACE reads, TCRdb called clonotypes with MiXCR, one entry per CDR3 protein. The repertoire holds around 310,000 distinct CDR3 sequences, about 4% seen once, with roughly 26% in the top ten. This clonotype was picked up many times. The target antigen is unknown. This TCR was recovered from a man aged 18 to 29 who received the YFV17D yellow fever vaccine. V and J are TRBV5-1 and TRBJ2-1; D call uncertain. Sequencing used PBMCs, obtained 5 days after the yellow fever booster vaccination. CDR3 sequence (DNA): TGCGCCAGCAGCTTGGAAAATTACAATGAGCAGTTCTTC. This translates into CASSLENYNEQFF. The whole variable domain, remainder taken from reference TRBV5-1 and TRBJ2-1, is KAGVTQTPRYLIKTRGQQVTLSCSPISGHRSVSWYQQTPGQGLQFLFEYFSETQRNKGNFPGRFSGRQFSNSRSEMNVSTLELGDSALYLCASSLENYNEQFFGPGTRLTVL.